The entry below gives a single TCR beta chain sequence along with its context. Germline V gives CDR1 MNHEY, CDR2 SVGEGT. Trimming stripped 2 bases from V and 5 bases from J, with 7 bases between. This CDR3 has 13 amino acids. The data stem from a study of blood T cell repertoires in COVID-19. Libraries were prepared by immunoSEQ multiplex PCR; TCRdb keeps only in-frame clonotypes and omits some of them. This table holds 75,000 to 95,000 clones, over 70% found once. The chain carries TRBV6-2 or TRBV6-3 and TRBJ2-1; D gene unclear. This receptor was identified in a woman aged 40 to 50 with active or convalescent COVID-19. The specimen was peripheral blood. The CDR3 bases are TGTGCCAGCAGTTACGTGGCAAACAATGAGCAGTTCTTC. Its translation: CASSYVANNEQFF.